The 8 T cell receptor beta chains given below trace back to one sample, sequenced in a study of blood T cell repertoires in COVID-19. Libraries were prepared by immunoSEQ multiplex PCR; TCRdb keeps only in-frame clonotypes and omits some of them. The data contain 200,000 to 250,000 clones, roughly 80% of them seen just once; the ten biggest clones take up less than 7%. The sample taken for sequencing was peripheral blood. Source of these receptors: a woman in her seventies with acute or convalescent COVID-19.

This chain connects TRBV7-9 to TRBJ2-1; 15 positions match TRBD2. Losses at the gene ends were 5 bases for V and 8 bases for J; bases not matched to a gene: 7. The germline CDR1 and CDR2 sequences are SEHNR and FQNEAQ (reference sequence). The CDR3 runs 16 residues. The CDR3 loop reads CASSAGTSGRIDEQFF. In DNA form, the CDR3 reads TGTGCCAGCAGCGCAGGGACTAGCGGGAGGATTGATGAGCAGTTCTTC.

The V call is TRBV11-1, the J call TRBJ1-1; 7 bases align to TRBD1. Per germline, CDR1 SGHAT and CDR2 FQDESV (reference sequence). J was trimmed by 2 bases and V by 4 bases; bases with no gene match: 10. The CDR3 consists of 16 residues. CDR3 sequence (DNA): TGTGCCAGCAGCTCCACTTCGACAGGGATTAACACTGAAGCTTTCTTT. This encodes CASSSTSTGINTEAFF.

V usage is TRBV10-3 and J usage is TRBJ2-1, with 7 bases fitting TRBD2. The J segment lost 8 bases and the V segment lost 3 bases, leaving 10 bases of the junction unmatched. This CDR3 has 15 amino acids. Germline CDR1 reads ENHRY; CDR2 reads SYGVKD. The DNA of the CDR3 is TGTGCCATCAGTGACCCCGGCGGGAGTACCGATGAGCAGTTCTTC. Residues: CAISDPGGSTDEQFF.

The rearrangement links TRBV5-5 to TRBJ2-2; 9 bases line up with TRBD2. Trimming took 4 bases from V and 3 from J; bases not matched to a gene: 7. The CDR3 spans 16 residues. The germline CDR1 and CDR2 sequences are SGHKS and YYEKEE (reference sequence). The CDR3 spells CASSPTTSGYTGELFF. CDR3 DNA: TGTGCCAGCAGCCCAACAACTAGCGGGTACACCGGGGAGCTGTTTTTT. The full variable domain, its missing parts supplied by reference TRBV5-5 and TRBJ2-2, is DAGVTQSPTHLIKTRGQQVTLRCSPISGHKSVSWYQQVLGQGPQFIFQYYEKEERGRGNFPDRFSARQFPNYSSELNVNALLLGDSALYLCASSPTTSGYTGELFFGEGSRLTVL.

The chain couples TRBV5-1 to TRBJ1-3, with a tentative D call TRBD1 (6 bases). CDR1 is SGHRS, CDR2 YFSETQ, per germline. The CDR3 is made up of 16 amino acids. Trimming took off 2 bases at V and 1 base at J, with 13 bases between the two ends. CDR3 in amino acids: CASSFIPGASGNTIYF. CDR3 sequence (DNA): TGCGCCAGCAGCTTTATCCCAGGGGCGTCTGGAAACACCATATATTTT.

V gene TRBV6-6 combines with J gene TRBJ1-2; D call uncertain. V was pared by 3 bases and J by 2 bases, with 13 bases between. The CDR3 spans 15 residues. Looked up from germline, CDR1 is MNHNY and CDR2 is SVGAGI (reference sequence). The CDR3 reads CASSYPGAQNYGYTF. CDR3 in DNA: TGTGCCAGCAGTTATCCTGGAGCTCAAAACTATGGCTACACCTTC.

The V call is TRBV28, the J call TRBJ2-5, with TRBD1 matching over 8 bases. V lost 5 bases and J lost 4; bases outside the gene matches: 3. The CDR3 has 13 amino acids. Looked up from germline, CDR1 is MDHEN and CDR2 is SYDVKM. The CDR3 DNA reads as TGTGCCAGCAGTGAAACAGGGGGAGAGACCCAGTACTTC. Its translation: CASSETGGETQYF.

This chain joins TRBV7-9 and TRBJ1-3; weak D call: TRBD1 (5 bases). Trimming stripped 3 bases from V and 8 bases from J, with 14 bases between. Germline values: CDR1 SEHNR, CDR2 FQNEAQ (reference sequence). This CDR3 comprises 14 residues. CDR3 in amino acids: CASSFDSGQDTIYF. The CDR3 DNA reads as TGTGCCAGCAGCTTTGACAGTGGCCAGGACACCATATATTTT.